This T cell receptor beta chain was profiled in a study of regulatory T cells in long-lasting Graves disease. Points from the study as a whole: In persistent patients, shared public clonotypes (around 2,500) outnumbered those in new patients (nearly 1,000).

Both iRepertoire HTBI primers and Arm-PCR of CDR3 regions were used to build the TCR beta libraries. TCRdb ran MiXCR on the multiplex PCR reads and lists one entry per CDR3 protein. The repertoire holds 350,000 to 400,000 distinct CDR3 sequences, with around 15% as singletons. This clonotype was seen only a few times. Its antigen remains unknown. Trimming shortened V by 3 bases and J by 0 bases, and 7 bases separated the two germline ends. The germline gives CDR1 SGDLS, CDR2 YYNGEE. The CDR3 spans 14 residues. Time point: newly diagnosed GD, antithyroid drugs for less than 3 months. Generation of the TCR library employed RNA extracted from PBMCs. Peripheral blood, Nine milliliters per patient, was collected in EDTA tubes.

This chain connects TRBV9 to TRBJ1-5; D ambiguous. This specimen was peripheral blood mononuclear cells (PBMCs), taken at new diagnosis, from a patient treated with antithyroid drugs. The clonotype originates from a female donor with Graves disease. The CDR3 sequence: CASSASYSNQPQHF. The CDR3 bases are TGTGCCAGCAGCGCCAGCTATAGCAATCAGCCCCAGCATTTT.